The T cell receptor beta chain under discussion was sequenced for a study of T cell repertoires in cytomegalovirus infection. Across the study: Evidence of both CMV infection and a matching HLA type came from public TCR beta signatures. General study findings and limits: HLA-C-restricted CMV-specific TCR beta clonotypes prevailed in the ex vivo response. Frequencies of public TCR beta families were cumulated, and this identified carriers of CMV plus the relevant HLA.

The length of the CDR3 is 13 residues. The V end lost 8 bases, the J end lost 4 bases, and 14 bases lay between the germline ends. About this clonotype: The antigen remains undetermined.

TCRdb processed the reads anew with MiXCR; each CDR3 protein has one entry. The repertoire has roughly 300,000 distinct CDR3 sequences, about 23% of them found once; the top ten carry around 14%. This TCR was recovered from a human donor in good health (CMV status not recorded). Some clones in this sample may be carry-over from other donors' samples. The chain uses TRBV12-3 or TRBV12-4 and TRBJ1-2; no definite D call. Material: PBMCs. The CDR3, as DNA: TGTGCCAGCCAGCGGAGGCGGAGCTATGGCTACACCTTC. It translates to CASQRRRSYGYTF.